This T cell receptor beta chain was sequenced during a study of Ad26.COV2.S vaccination and SARS-CoV-2 variants. Treatment indicated: roughly 18 received Ad26.COV2.S at low or high dose, single or two shots; a few received placebo; per-sample allocation not given. On day 63 after the first injection, vaccine and placebo recipients gave samples. The individual, an adult aged 18-55 years, was a donor in Boston. Only in-frame clones appear in the TCRdb table, and some are missing; sequencing was by immunoSEQ multiplex PCR. The table shows about 680,000 clones, with 89% occurring only once. The CDR3 runs 15 residues. The V gene end was trimmed by 8 bases and the J gene end by 3 bases; junction bases not matched to a gene: 6. Germline CDR1 is MRHNA and CDR2 is SNTAGT.

The starting material was peripheral blood, obtained in a trial of Ad26.COV2.S vaccine versus placebo. The TCR was taken from a person aged 18-65 years who received the Ad26.COV2.S COVID-19 vaccine or a placebo. V and J are TRBV6-4 and TRBJ2-1; 11 bases line up with TRBD2. CDR3 sequence reads: CASPRTSGFYNEQFF. The DNA for the CDR3 is TGTGCCAGCCCAAGGACTAGCGGGTTCTACAATGAGCAGTTCTTC.